This T cell receptor (beta chain) stems from a study of OX40 agonist ivuxolimab in advanced cancers. Germline V gene data show CDR1 as SNHLY and CDR2 as FYNNEI. V was pared by 8 bases and J by 4 bases, with 5 bases of the junction left unmatched. CDR3 size: 13 residues. Only in-frame clones appear in the TCRdb table, and some are missing; sequencing was by immunoSEQ multiplex PCR. The sample includes about 40,000 clones, approximately 78% seen only once; the top ten take around 2%. The sequence was collected from an adult with an advanced solid tumor such as melanoma, head and neck, liver or kidney cancer. The chain has TRBV2 and TRBJ2-5; 9 nucleotides agree with TRBD2. Sequencing was performed on CD4+ or CD8+ T cells sorted from blood, taken in a trial of the OX40 agonist ivuxolimab. The CDR3 DNA is TGTGCCAGCGCGGGAGGGGGGCTAGAGACCCAGTACTTC. Residues: CASAGGGLETQYF.